The 3 T cell receptor beta chains listed next were all sequenced from one sample in a study of CD8 T cells in Susac syndrome. Random hexamers were used to reverse transcribe 0.5 to 1 ug of RNA. A single record per CDR3 protein comes from TCRdb applying MiXCR to the immunoSEQ multiplex PCR reads. The table records some 200,000 distinct CDR3 sequences, about 95% of them present only once. The material sequenced was CD4+ T cells from PBMCs. The receptors stem from a human donor in good health.

The count of this clonotype is one. The CDR3 coding sequence is TGCAGTGCTAGAAACATGCTAAAACAAGGGGCCTACAATGAGCAGTTCTTC. Translation: CSARNMLKQGAYNEQFF. V gene TRBV20-1 combines with J gene TRBJ2-1; possibly TRBD1 for D (5 bases). This CDR3 spans 17 amino acids. Germline loops: CDR1 DFQATT, CDR2 SNEGSKA (reference sequence). V was cut by 2 bases and J by 2 bases, with 19 bases left in between.

V gene TRBV6-5 combines with J gene TRBJ2-7; D gene unclear. Looked up from germline, CDR1 is MNHEY and CDR2 is SVGAGI. This CDR3 spans 13 amino acids. With 2 bases removed from V and 5 bases from J, the gap between germline ends came to 10 bases. CDR3 loop: CASSYDRADEQYF. CDR3 sequence (DNA): TGTGCCAGCAGTTACGACCGGGCTGACGAGCAGTACTTC.

This clonotype appeared once. The chain recombines TRBV28 with TRBJ1-2; D remains ambiguous. Germline assignment: CDR1 MDHEN and CDR2 SYDVKM. V was shortened by 5 bases and J by 8 bases, with 9 bases between the two germline ends. There are 11 residues in the CDR3. The DNA for the CDR3 is TGTGCCAGCAGTCAAGGACCCGGCTACACCTTC. The encoded protein is CASSQGPGYTF.